The clone carrying this TCR beta chain appeared a few times. These data originate in a study of T cell responses to AZD1222 COVID-19 vaccine. This CDR3 has 15 amino acids. Germline V gives CDR1 SNHLY, CDR2 FYNNEI. Trimming removed 7 bases at V and 1 base at J, with 16 bases between. Method: immunoSEQ multiplex PCR; TCRdb's copy keeps in-frame clones and lacks some. The data show roughly 100,000 clones, approximately 86% seen once. The specimen was peripheral blood, collected 28 days after the second dose of the MenACWY control vaccine. This clonotype was sampled from an adult who received the MenACWY meningococcal vaccine as a control. The chain employs TRBV2 and TRBJ1-1; D perhaps matches TRBD1 (5 bases). The CDR3 sequence is CASTYQGLGNTEAFF. The CDR3 bases are TGTGCCAGCACTTACCAGGGCTTGGGGAACACTGAAGCTTTCTTT. The variable domain in full, with the rest retrieved from reference TRBV2 and TRBJ1-1, is EPEVTQTPSHQVTQMGQEVILRCVPISNHLYFYWYRQILGQKVEFLVSFYNNEISEKSEIFDDQFSVERPDGSNFTLKIRSTKLEDSAMYFCASTYQGLGNTEAFFGQGTRLTVV.